A single sample is the source of the 10 T cell receptor beta chains below, sequenced in a study of T cell responses to AZD1222 COVID-19 vaccine (dated by TCRdb to the early 2020s). In the paper's terms, the time point label means: baseline before first vaccination. Receptor libraries were prepared by the immunoSEQ multiplex PCR assay. In its TCRdb copy, this immuneACCESS table keeps in-frame sequences only and misses some clones. Where compared with another copy, unresolved V genes explain less than half of these, and the others have no known cause. This sample gives about 100,000 clones in total; around 90% of them show up just once. The ten top clones hold around 9.4% of the sample. Sample: peripheral blood, taken on day 0 of AZD1222 vaccination. The receptors were sampled from an adult in good health.

The V call is TRBV5-1, the J call TRBJ2-1; possibly TRBD1 or TRBD2 for D (5 bases each). V gave up 0 bases and J gave up 5 bases, with 15 bases separating them. CDR1 is SGHRS, CDR2 YFSETQ, per germline. There are 16 residues in the CDR3. The DNA of the CDR3 is TGCGCCAGCAGCTTGGCCGAGGGACCGCTCCACAATGAGCAGTTCTTC. Amino acids: CASSLAEGPLHNEQFF.

The V call is TRBV6-5, the J call TRBJ1-1; D unclear. CDR3 length equals 11 residues. Per germline, CDR1 MNHEY and CDR2 SVGAGI. V lost 5 bases to trimming and J lost 8 bases, with 9 bases between them. The CDR3 region has the DNA TGTGCCAGCAGTCATCTGAGGGAAGCTTTCTTT. Its translation is CASSHLREAFF.

The gene calls are TRBV2 and TRBJ2-2, with 8 bases fitting TRBD2. With V trimmed by 8 bases and J by 1 base, 3 bases remained unmatched. Germline CDR1 SNHLY, CDR2 FYNNEI. CDR3 size: 14 residues. CDR3 in amino acids: CASRGGLNTGELFF. The CDR3 nucleotides are TGTGCCAGCCGGGGGGGTTTGAACACCGGGGAGCTGTTTTTT. Full variable domain (remainder filled in from reference TRBV2 and TRBJ2-2): EPEVTQTPSHQVTQMGQEVILRCVPISNHLYFYWYRQILGQKVEFLVSFYNNEISEKSEIFDDQFSVERPDGSNFTLKIRSTKLEDSAMYFCASRGGLNTGELFFGEGSRLTVL.

The J gene is TRBJ2-1, the V gene TRBV3-1 (or the pseudogene TRBV3-2); 8 bases agree with TRBD2. The junction had 8 bases not matched to a gene; V was cut back by 5 bases and J by 8 bases. CDR1 is LGHDT and CDR2 is YNNKEL in the germline V gene (reference sequence). This CDR3 is built from 14 residues. The CDR3 is CASSILVRGDEQFF. CDR3 DNA: TGTGCCAGCAGCATCCTCGTGCGGGGGGATGAGCAGTTCTTC.

The rearrangement uses TRBV6-5 and TRBJ1-5; tentative D call: TRBD1 (5 bases). The CDR3 is 14 residues long. The V end was cut by 5 bases, the J end by 3 bases, with 11 bases between. Germline CDR1 reads MNHEY; CDR2 reads SVGAGI. CDR3 sequence: CASSRQYYNQPQHF. CDR3 sequence (DNA): TGTGCCAGCAGTAGACAGTATTACAATCAGCCCCAGCATTTT.

The CDR3: CASSQEGGAGASNQPQHF. In DNA, the CDR3 is TGCGCCAGCAGCCAAGAGGGAGGAGCAGGGGCTAGCAATCAGCCCCAGCATTTT. This sequence joins TRBV4-1 and TRBJ1-5, with a possible D match to TRBD1 (6 bases). The CDR3 totals 18 residues. Germline V lookup: CDR1 MGHRA, CDR2 YSYEKL. With 0 bases removed from V and 0 bases from J, the gap between germline ends came to 15 bases.

This sequence joins TRBV7-2 and TRBJ2-3, with 7 bases fitting TRBD2. The trim removed 5 bases at V and 3 bases at J, leaving 11 bases unmatched. There are 16 residues in the CDR3. Germline-derived CDR1 and CDR2 are SGHTA and FQGNSA. The DNA of the CDR3 is TGTGCCAGCAGCCAGCAAGCTAGCGGCTATACAGATACGCAGTATTTT. This translates into CASSQQASGYTDTQYF.

This chain joins TRBV7-2 and TRBJ1-1; 8 bases match TRBD1. CDR1 and CDR2 from the germline V gene are SGHTA and FQGNSA. The CDR3 is 13 residues long. The V gene end was trimmed by 6 bases and the J gene end by 11 bases; junction bases not matched to a gene: 11. The CDR3 DNA is TGTGCCAGCAGTTTGTCACGGGGACAGGAGGCTTTCTTT. Translation gives CASSLSRGQEAFF.

This clone was picked up one time. The rearrangement uses TRBV6-5 and TRBJ1-2; D unresolved. From germline, CDR1 is MNHEY and CDR2 SVGAGI. Trimming removed 7 bases at V and 6 bases at J, with 15 bases between. This CDR3 region has 13 residues. Here the CDR3 reads CASKKTYNHGYTF. In DNA form, the CDR3 reads TGTGCCAGCAAAAAGACATACAATCATGGCTACACCTTC.

This chain connects TRBV4-3 to TRBJ2-7; TRBD2 aligns across 8 bases. From germline, CDR1 is LGHNA and CDR2 YSLEER. The CDR3 is 16 residues long. The trim removed 0 bases at V and 7 bases at J, leaving 11 bases unmatched. Here the CDR3 DNA reads TGCGCCAGCAGCCAAGATCCAGCGGGAGAAACAGGGGAGCAGTACTTC. Translated, it gives CASSQDPAGETGEQYF.